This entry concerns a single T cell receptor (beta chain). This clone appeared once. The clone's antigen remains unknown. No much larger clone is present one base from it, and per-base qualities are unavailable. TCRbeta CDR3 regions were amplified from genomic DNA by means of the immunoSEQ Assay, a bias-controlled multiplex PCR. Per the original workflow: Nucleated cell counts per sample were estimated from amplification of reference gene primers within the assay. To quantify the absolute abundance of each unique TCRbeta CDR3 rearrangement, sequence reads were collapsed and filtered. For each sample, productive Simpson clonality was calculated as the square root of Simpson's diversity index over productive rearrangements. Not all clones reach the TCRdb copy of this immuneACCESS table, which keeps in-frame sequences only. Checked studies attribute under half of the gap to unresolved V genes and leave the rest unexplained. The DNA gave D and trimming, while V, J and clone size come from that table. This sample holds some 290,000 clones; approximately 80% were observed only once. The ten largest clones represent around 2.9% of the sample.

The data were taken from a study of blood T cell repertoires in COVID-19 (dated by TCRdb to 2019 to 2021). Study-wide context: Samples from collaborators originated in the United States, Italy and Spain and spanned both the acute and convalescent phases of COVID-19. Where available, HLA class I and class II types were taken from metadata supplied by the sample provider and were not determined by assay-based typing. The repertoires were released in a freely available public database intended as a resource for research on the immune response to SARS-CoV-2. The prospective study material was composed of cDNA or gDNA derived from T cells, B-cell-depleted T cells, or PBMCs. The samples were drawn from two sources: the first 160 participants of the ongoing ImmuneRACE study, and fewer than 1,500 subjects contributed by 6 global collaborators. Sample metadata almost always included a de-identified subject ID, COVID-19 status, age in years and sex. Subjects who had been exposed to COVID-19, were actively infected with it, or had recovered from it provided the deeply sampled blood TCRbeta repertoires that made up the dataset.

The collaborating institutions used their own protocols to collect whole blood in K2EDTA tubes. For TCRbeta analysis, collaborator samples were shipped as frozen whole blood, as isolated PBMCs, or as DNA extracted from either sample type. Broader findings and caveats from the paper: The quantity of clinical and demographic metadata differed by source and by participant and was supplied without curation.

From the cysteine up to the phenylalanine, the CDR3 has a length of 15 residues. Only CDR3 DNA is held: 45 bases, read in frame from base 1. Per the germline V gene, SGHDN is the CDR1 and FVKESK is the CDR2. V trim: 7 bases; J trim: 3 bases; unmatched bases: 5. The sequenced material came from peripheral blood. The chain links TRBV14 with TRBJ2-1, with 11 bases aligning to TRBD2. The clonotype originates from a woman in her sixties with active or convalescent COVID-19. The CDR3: CASKTGTSGYNEQFF. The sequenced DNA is TGTGCCAGCAAAACCGGGACTAGCGGCTACAATGAGCAGTTCTTC. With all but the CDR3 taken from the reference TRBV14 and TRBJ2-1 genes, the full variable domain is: EAGVTQFPSHSVIEKGQTVTLRCDPISGHDNLYWYRRVMGKEIKFLLHFVKESKQDESGMPNNRFLAERTGGTYSTLKVQPAELEDSGVYFCASKTGTSGYNEQFFGPGTRLTVL.